This T cell receptor (beta chain) is drawn from a study of PD-L1 blockade in urothelial cancer (dated by TCRdb to the late 2010s). General notes on the study: All patients started therapy in the mid-2010s and received atezolizumab 1,200 mg intravenously every 3 weeks. Somatic, immune and clinical correlates of response to PD-L1 blockade with atezolizumab in urothelial cancer were the focus of an exploratory multi-omic analysis. In the same patients, pretreatment tumors underwent whole exome sequencing and RNA sequencing in addition to TCR sequencing. A median of roughly 140,000 T cells and just over 80,000 unique TCRs was obtained from blood samples, and a median clonality of about 0.08 was observed. Blood samples were analyzed at two time points: 3 weeks after treatment start (second dose) and 6 weeks after treatment start. Pretreatment blood TCR-seq was available for under 35 patients, at least one posttreatment blood collection was obtained for around 24 patients, and tumor TCR-seq was available for around 24 patients. Patients had an ECOG performance status of 0 or 1 and had received between 0 and 3 prior chemotherapy regimens. Pretreatment tumor samples, along with matched peripheral blood serially collected before and after atezolizumab treatment, were subjected to TCR sequencing. About 85% of the roughly 29 patients were males with bladder-origin urothelial cancer, and about 65% of the roughly 30 reported a prior smoking history. Durable clinical benefit was defined as a progression-free survival longer than 6 months, and TCR features were additionally tested against progression-free survival and overall survival. Eight to ten patients achieved durable clinical benefit and fewer than 25 did not. The full study reports these points: Because the sample size was small (n ≈ 27) and many exploratory analyses were performed, the results are intended to be hypothesis-generating. Among patients with durable benefit, tumor-associated TCR clones showed greater expansion in peripheral blood 3 weeks after treatment started (n of about 21, p = 0.022). Improved progression-free and overall survival was associated with having pretreatment peripheral blood TCR clonality below the median.

This clone was detected only once. Its antigen is still unknown. No base quality information exists; no much larger clone differs at one position. Sample time point, as interpreted from the label and publication: peripheral blood 6 weeks after treatment start. A cohort of some 29 patients with locally advanced or metastatic urothelial carcinoma, treated at Memorial Sloan Kettering on a trial protocol, was included. Peripheral blood mononuclear cells were collected from each patient pretreatment and during treatment, giving between 1 and 8 total time points per patient. The Qiagen DNeasy Blood extraction kit was used to purify genomic DNA from total PBMCs and from tumor samples. PBMCs were collected pretreatment and during treatment and were isolated and stored as previously described. V is trimmed back by 5 bases and J by 7 bases, and the junction contains 8 bases that no gene match accounts for. Taken from the germline V gene (reference sequence), the CDR1 and CDR2 loops are LNHDA and SQIVND. From cysteine to phenylalanine, the CDR3 is 14 amino acids long. Left in the record is the CDR3 DNA by itself, 42 bases read in frame from the first base.

To estimate absolute template abundance from read counts, synthetic TCR analog templates were spiked into each PCR. The immunoSEQ assay used bias-controlled V and J gene primers to amplify TCRbeta CDR3 regions from genomic DNA. Rearranged TCRbeta segments were sequenced at approximately 20X coverage. The published analysis was carried out like this. Sequencing errors were corrected by clustering, and CDR3s were annotated against IMGT so that V, D and J genes could be assigned. Only productive TCRbeta rearrangements were used in downstream analyses, excluding out-of-frame or stop-codon sequences. Clonality was computed as one minus Shannon entropy normalized by the log of the number of unique productive sequences. Clones differing between time points or between blood and tumor were identified using Fisher's exact test with Benjamini-Hochberg correction, with an adjusted p below 0.01 applied as the threshold. What TCRdb holds here is the immuneACCESS table cut down to in-frame rearrangements. Part of the clones is not present; checked against another copy, under half of the missing clones reflect an unresolved V gene, and the others are unexplained. V and J calls and clone size are those listed in that table; D and trimming were worked out from the DNA. The sample profile shows around 87,000 clones; 83% of them were found once. Of the sample, around 8.1% falls within the top ten clones.

The chain is assembled from TRBV19 and TRBJ1-5, and 7 junction bases match TRBD1. Sample: PBMCs, taken around atezolizumab (anti-PD-L1) treatment. This TCR was sampled from an older man with urothelial cancer. The nucleotide sequence reads as follows: TGTGCCAGTAGTCTACAGGGGAGCCGCCAGCCCCAGCATTTT. Translated, this is CASSLQGSRQPQHF.